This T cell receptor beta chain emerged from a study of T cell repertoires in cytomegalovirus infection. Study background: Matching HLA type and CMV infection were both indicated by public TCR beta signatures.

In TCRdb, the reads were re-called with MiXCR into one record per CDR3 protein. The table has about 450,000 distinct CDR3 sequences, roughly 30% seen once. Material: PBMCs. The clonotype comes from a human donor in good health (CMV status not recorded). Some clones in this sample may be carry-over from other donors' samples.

The CDR3 loop is CATSATGPTAEQYF. The CDR3 nucleotides read TGTGCCACCAGCGCCACGGGGCCGACGGCCGAGCAGTACTTC. The chain is built from TRBV15 and TRBJ2-7; D may be TRBD1 or TRBD2 (5 bases each). CDR3 length equals 14 residues. The germline gives CDR1 LNHNV, CDR2 YYDKDF (reference sequence). Trimming stripped 5 bases from V and 6 bases from J, with 17 bases between.